This is a list of T cell receptor beta chains from one sample in a study of T cell responses to AZD1222 COVID-19 vaccine. Method: immunoSEQ multiplex PCR; TCRdb's copy keeps in-frame clones and lacks some. This table holds about 78,000 clones, about 90% found once. The sample in question was peripheral blood, obtained on day 0 of AZD1222 vaccination. Source of these receptors: an adult in good health. Both conserved end residues are part of each CDR3. D genes are given only for firm matches. The listing skips clone size in some rows; elsewhere it reads once, few, many or a size class.

TRBV18	TRBD1	.	TRBJ2-5	TGTGCCAGCTCACCTTGGGACAGTCAAGAGACCCAGTACTTC	CASSPWDSQETQYF
TRBV27	TRBD1	.	TRBJ1-1	TGTGCCAGCCGGGGACAGGGGGACTATGAAGCTTTCTTT	CASRGQGDYEAFF
TRBV28	.	.	TRBJ1-1	TGTGCCAGCATTAGGAACACGGGTGTCACTGAAGCTTTCTTT	CASIRNTGVTEAFF
TRBV28	.	few	TRBJ2-7	TGTGCCAGCAGTGAGCCGGGACACCGTACCTACGAGCAGTACTTC	CASSEPGHRTYEQYF
TRBV7-2	TRBD2	.	TRBJ2-7	TGTGCCAGCAGCCCGACTAGCGGAGCCGCCTACGAGCAGTACTTC	CASSPTSGAAYEQYF
TRBV27	.	.	TRBJ1-5	TGTGCCAGCAGTTTGGGAGCCAATCAGCCCCAGCATTTT	CASSLGANQPQHF
TRBV28	.	.	TRBJ1-1	TGTGCCAGCAGCCTTTACTCAAGGGGCACTGAAGCTTTCTTT	CASSLYSRGTEAFF
TRBV5-4	TRBD1	.	TRBJ1-2	TGTGCCAGCAGCTCCGGACAGGGGCTCTATGGCTACACCTTC	CASSSGQGLYGYTF
TRBV5-1	TRBD1	.	TRBJ1-6	TGCGCCAGCAGCCTTAGCCGGGGACAGGGCAATTCACCCCTCCACTTT	CASSLSRGQGNSPLHF
TRBV28	.	.	TRBJ1-5	TGTGCCAGCAGTTTAATGGTAGGGAATGGCCAGCCCCAGCATTTT	CASSLMVGNGQPQHF
TRBV10-3	TRBD1	.	TRBJ1-6	TGTGCCAGTACGCCCAGACAGGGCATGATTGGCTATTCCTCACCCCTCCACTTT	CASTPRQGMIGYSSPLHF
TRBV7-9	.	.	TRBJ2-2	TGTGCCAGCAGCTTAGCGCCCGGGGAGCTGTTTTTT	CASSLAPGELFF
TRBV7-3	TRBD2	.	TRBJ2-1	TGTGCCAGCAGCCGAACGGGACTAGCGGTTCAAGCTCCTAACAATGAGCAGTTCTTC	CASSRTGLAVQAPNNEQFF